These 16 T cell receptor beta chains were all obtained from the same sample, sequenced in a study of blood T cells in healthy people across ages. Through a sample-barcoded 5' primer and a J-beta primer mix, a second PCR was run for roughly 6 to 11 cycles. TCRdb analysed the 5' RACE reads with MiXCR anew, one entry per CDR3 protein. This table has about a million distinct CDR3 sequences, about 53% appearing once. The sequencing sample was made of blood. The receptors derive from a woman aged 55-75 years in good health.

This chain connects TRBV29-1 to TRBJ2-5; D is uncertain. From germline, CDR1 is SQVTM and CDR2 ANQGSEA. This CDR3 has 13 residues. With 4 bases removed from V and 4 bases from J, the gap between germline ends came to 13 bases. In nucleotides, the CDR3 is TGCAGCGTTGCCGAATATCGCGGAGAGACCCAGTACTTC. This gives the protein CSVAEYRGETQYF.

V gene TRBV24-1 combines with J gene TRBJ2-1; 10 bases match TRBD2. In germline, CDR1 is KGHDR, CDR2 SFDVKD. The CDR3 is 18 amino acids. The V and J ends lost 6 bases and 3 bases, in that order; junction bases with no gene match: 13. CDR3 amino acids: CATSLDGAGTSVYNEQFF. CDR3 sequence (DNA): TGTGCCACCAGTCTCGACGGCGCCGGGACTAGCGTCTACAATGAGCAGTTCTTC.

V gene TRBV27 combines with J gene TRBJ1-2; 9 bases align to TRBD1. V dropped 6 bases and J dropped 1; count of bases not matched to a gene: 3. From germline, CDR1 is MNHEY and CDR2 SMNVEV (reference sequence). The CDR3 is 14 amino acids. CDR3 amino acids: CASRGTGSNYGYTF. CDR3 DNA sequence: TGTGCCAGCAGAGGGACAGGGAGTAACTATGGCTACACCTTC.

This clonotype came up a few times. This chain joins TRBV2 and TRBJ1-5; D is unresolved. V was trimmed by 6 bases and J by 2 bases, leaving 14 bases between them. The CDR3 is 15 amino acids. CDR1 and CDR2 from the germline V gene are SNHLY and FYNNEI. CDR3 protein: CASSLGGLGNQPQHF. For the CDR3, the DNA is TGTGCCAGCAGCCTGGGAGGTCTCGGCAATCAGCCCCAGCATTTT.

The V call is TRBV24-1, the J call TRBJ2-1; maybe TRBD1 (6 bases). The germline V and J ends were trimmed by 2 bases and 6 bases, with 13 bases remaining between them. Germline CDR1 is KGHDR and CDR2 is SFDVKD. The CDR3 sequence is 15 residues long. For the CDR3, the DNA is TGTGCCACCAGTGATTCCTGGGGGCGCGGCAATGAGCAGTTCTTC. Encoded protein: CATSDSWGRGNEQFF.

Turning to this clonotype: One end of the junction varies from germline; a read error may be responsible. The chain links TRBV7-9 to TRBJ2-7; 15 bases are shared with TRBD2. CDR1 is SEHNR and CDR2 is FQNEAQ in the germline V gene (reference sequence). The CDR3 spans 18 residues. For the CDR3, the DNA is TGTGCCAGCAGCTTAGTCGGGACTAGCGGGGGGTCCCAATACGTGCAGTACTTC. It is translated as CASSLVGTSGGSQYVQYF.

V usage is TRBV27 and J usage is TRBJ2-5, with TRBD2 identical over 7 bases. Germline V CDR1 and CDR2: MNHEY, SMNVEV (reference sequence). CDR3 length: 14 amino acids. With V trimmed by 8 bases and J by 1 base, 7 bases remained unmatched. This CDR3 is CASLTGLVQETQYF. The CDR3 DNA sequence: TGTGCCAGCCTAACTGGACTAGTCCAAGAGACCCAGTACTTC.

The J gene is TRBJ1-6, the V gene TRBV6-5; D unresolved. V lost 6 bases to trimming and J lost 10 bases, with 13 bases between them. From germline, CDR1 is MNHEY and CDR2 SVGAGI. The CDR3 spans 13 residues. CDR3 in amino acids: CASRRTERSPLHF. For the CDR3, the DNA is TGTGCCAGCAGGCGGACGGAGCGGTCACCCCTCCACTTT.

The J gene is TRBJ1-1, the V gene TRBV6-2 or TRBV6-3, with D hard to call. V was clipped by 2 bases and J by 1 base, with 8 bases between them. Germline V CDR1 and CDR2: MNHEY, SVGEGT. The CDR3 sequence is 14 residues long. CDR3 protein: CASSYGHSNTEAFF. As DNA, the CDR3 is TGTGCCAGCAGTTACGGGCACTCGAACACTGAAGCTTTCTTT.

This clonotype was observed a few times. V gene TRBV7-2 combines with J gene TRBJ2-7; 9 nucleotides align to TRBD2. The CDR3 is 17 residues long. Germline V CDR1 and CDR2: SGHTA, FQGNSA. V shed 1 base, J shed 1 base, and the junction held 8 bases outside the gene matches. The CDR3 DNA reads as TGTGCCAGCAGCTTAGGTTTAAAAGCGGGAGGATCCTACGAGCAGTACTTC. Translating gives CASSLGLKAGGSYEQYF.

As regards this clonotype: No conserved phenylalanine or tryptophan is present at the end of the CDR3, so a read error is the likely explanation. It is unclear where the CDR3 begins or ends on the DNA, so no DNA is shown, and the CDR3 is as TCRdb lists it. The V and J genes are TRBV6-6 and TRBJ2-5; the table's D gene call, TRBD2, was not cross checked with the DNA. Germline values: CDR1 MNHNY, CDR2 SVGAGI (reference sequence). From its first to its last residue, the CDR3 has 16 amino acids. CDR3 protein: CASSSTNRGVGRDPVL.

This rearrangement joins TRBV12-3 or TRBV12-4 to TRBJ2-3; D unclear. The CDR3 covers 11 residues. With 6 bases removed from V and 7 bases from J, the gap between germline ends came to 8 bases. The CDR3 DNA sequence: TGTGCCAGCAGCTCAACAAATACGCAGTATTTT. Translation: CASSSTNTQYF.

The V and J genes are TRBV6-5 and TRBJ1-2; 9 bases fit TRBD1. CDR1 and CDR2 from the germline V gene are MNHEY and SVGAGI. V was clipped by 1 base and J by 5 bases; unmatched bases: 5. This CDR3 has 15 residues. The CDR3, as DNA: TGTGCCAGCAGTTACTGGGGACAGGGCGATTATGGCTACACCTTC. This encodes CASSYWGQGDYGYTF.

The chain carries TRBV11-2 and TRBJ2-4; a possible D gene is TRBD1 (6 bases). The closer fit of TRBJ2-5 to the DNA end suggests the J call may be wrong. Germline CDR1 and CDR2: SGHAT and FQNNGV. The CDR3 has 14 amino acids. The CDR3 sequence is CASSLKQGIQTQYF. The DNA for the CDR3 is TGTGCCAGCAGCTTAAAACAGGGTATCCAGACCCAGTACTTC.

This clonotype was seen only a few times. Written as DNA, the CDR3 is TGCAGCGTTGAAAAACCCTCCTCGGGCTACAATGAGCAGTTCTTC. It is translated as CSVEKPSSGYNEQFF. V and J are TRBV29-1 and TRBJ2-1; D is ambiguous. The V gene's germline CDR1 is SQVTM and CDR2 ANQGSEA. Trimming removed 2 bases at V and 3 bases at J, with 14 bases between. The CDR3 has 15 residues.

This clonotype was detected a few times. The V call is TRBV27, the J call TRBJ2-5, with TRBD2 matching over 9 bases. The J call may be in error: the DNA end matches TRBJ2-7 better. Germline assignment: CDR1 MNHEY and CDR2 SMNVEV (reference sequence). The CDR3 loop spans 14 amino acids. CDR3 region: CASSTLAGTYEQYF. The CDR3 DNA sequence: TGTGCCAGCAGTACTCTAGCGGGGACCTACGAGCAGTACTTC.